The 28 T cell receptor beta chains given below trace back to one sample, sequenced in a study of T cells in Graves' hyperthyroidism and ophthalmopathy. Researchers took RNA transcripts and amplified the TCR beta CDR3 regions from them. HTBI primers were used for first-round RT-PCR of the TCR CDR3. TCRdb re-called the multiplex PCR reads through MiXCR, storing one row per CDR3 protein. The table lists 350,000 to 500,000 distinct CDR3 sequences, about 13% of them singletons. Sequencing was done on a sample of blood. These receptors all come from a woman aged 18 to 35 with Graves' hyperthyroidism.

At least ten counts were recorded for this clonotype. J is TRBJ1-1 and V is TRBV7-9; D is unresolved. The CDR3 has 13 amino acids. The germline CDR1 and CDR2 sequences are SEHNR and FQNEAQ (reference sequence). Trimming shortened V by 4 bases and J by 5 bases, and 11 bases separated the two germline ends. CDR3 sequence reads: CASSWKGETEAFF. In DNA, the CDR3 is TGTGCCAGCAGCTGGAAGGGAGAGACTGAAGCTTTCTTT.

This clonotype was observed many times. Written as DNA, the CDR3 is TGTGCCAGCAGCCAAGGTCGCGCGGGAGGGAAAGAGACCCAGTACTTC. This codes for CASSQGRAGGKETQYF. The rearrangement links TRBV3-1 to TRBJ2-5, with 9 bases lining up with TRBD2. This CDR3 region has 16 residues. The germline V gene encodes CDR1 LGHDT and CDR2 YNNKEL (reference sequence). The V segment lost 1 base and the J segment 3 bases; nucleotides outside the gene matches: 6.

The sample holds many counts of this clonotype. V usage is TRBV11-2 and J usage is TRBJ2-3, with no clear D. CDR3 size: 14 residues. CDR1 and CDR2 (germline): SGHAT, FQNNGV. Between the trimmed V and J ends, which lost 5 bases and 2 bases, there was a span of 11 bases. CDR3: CASSTAPHTDTQYF. Written as DNA, the CDR3 is TGTGCCAGCAGCACCGCCCCCCACACAGATACGCAGTATTTT.

This clonotype was seen a few times. The chain couples TRBV7-2 to TRBJ2-3, with TRBD1 identical over 9 bases. V was pared by 5 bases and J by 4 bases, with 7 bases of the junction left unmatched. The length of the CDR3 is 15 residues. Germline assignment: CDR1 SGHTA and CDR2 FQGNSA. DNA for the CDR3: TGTGCCAGCAGCGACGGGACAGGGAATCCAGATACGCAGTATTTT. It yields the protein CASSDGTGNPDTQYF.

A few counts support this clonotype. J is TRBJ2-2 and V is TRBV12-3 or TRBV12-4, with D possibly matching TRBD2 (7 bases). This CDR3 has 15 amino acids. The ends were cut back, 10 bases at V and 5 bases at J, with 20 bases in the middle. CDR3 DNA: TGTGCCACCCGCGGGGGCGGGAGTTTTACCGGGGAGCTGTTTTTT. As protein: CATRGGGSFTGELFF.

Note on this clonotype: One junction end does not reproduce the germline sequence, and a read error may be involved. V and J are TRBV12-5 and TRBJ2-5; TRBD2 is a possible D gene (5 bases). This CDR3 is 13 amino acids long. CDR1 LGHNT and CDR2 FRNRAP come from the germline V gene. CDR3 protein: CTSGLSHRETQYF. The CDR3 DNA sequence: TGTACTAGTGGTTTATCCCATCGGGAGACCCAGTACTTC.

The sample holds many counts of this clonotype. The chain combines TRBV2 with TRBJ2-1; D is possibly TRBD2 (6 bases). Germline V CDR1 and CDR2: SNHLY, FYNNEI. CDR3 length equals 17 residues. V dropped 10 bases and J dropped 0 bases, with 22 bases sitting between them. The CDR3 region has the DNA TGTGCCACTGCCCCGGGGATAGCGGATTTCTCCTACAATGAGCAGTTCTTC. Its protein product is CATAPGIADFSYNEQFF. Full variable domain (missing parts from reference TRBV2 and TRBJ2-1): EPEVTQTPSHQVTQMGQEVILRCVPISNHLYFYWYRQILGQKVEFLVSFYNNEISEKSEIFDDQFSVERPDGSNFTLKIRSTKLEDSAMYFCATAPGIADFSYNEQFFGPGTRLTVL.

A few counts support this clonotype. This sequence joins TRBV7-3 and TRBJ1-1; 7 bases fit TRBD1. Germline V CDR1 and CDR2: SGHTA, FQGTGA. The CDR3 length is 13 residues. V shed 3 bases and J 4 bases; nucleotides not matched to a gene: 2. The CDR3 reads CASSFQGGTEAFF. The CDR3 nucleotides are TGTGCCAGCAGCTTCCAGGGGGGCACTGAAGCTTTCTTT.

In this sample, this clonotype turned up many times. The chain carries TRBV20-1 and TRBJ2-7, with unresolved D. Germline CDR1 is DFQATT and CDR2 is SNEGSKA (reference sequence). The CDR3 length is 13 residues. V was pared by 6 bases and J by 7 bases, with 19 bases between. In DNA form, the CDR3 reads TGCAGTGCCTTTCTTTCCGGATCACGGGAGCAGTACTTC. Translated, it gives CSAFLSGSREQYF.

At least ten counts were recorded for this clonotype. V is TRBV3-1 and J is TRBJ1-1, with TRBD1 matching 7 bases. Per the germline V gene, CDR1 is LGHDT and CDR2 is YNNKEL (reference sequence). This CDR3 comprises 12 residues. J gave up 14 bases and V 4 bases, and 10 bases lay outside the gene matches. DNA of the CDR3: TGTGCCAGCAGCCGCTACAGGGGCCCCAGCTTCTTT. It encodes CASSRYRGPSFF.

This clonotype was recorded at least ten times. V is TRBV28 and J is TRBJ2-7; tentative D call: TRBD1 (5 bases). Germline V gene lookup returns CDR1 MDHEN and CDR2 SYDVKM. This CDR3 is 14 amino acids long. V was clipped by 7 bases and J by 4 bases, with 17 bases between them. The CDR3 spells CASKRRQGTYEQYF. In DNA, the CDR3 is TGTGCCAGCAAAAGGCGCCAGGGTACTTACGAGCAGTACTTC. Full variable domain (outside the CDR3, taken from reference TRBV28 and TRBJ2-7): DVKVTQSSRYLVKRTGEKVFLECVQDMDHENMFWYRQDPGLGLRLIYFSYDVKMKEKGDIPEGYSVSREKKERFSLILESASTNQTSMYLCASKRRQGTYEQYFGPGTRLTVT.

In its sample, this clonotype was seen a few times. CDR3 nucleotides: TGTGCCAGCAGCTTAAACAGCTTCTCCTACAATGAGCAGTTCTTC. Protein product: CASSLNSFSYNEQFF. The chain joins TRBV7-3 to TRBJ2-1; D call uncertain. This CDR3 is built from 15 residues. CDR1 is SGHTA, CDR2 FQGTGA, per germline. The germline V and J ends were trimmed by 1 base and 0 bases, with 7 bases remaining between them.

There are many counts of this clonotype. The rearrangement joins TRBV20-1 to TRBJ1-2; D not certain. Germline V gene sequence: CDR1 DFQATT, CDR2 SNEGSKA (reference sequence). V was trimmed by 3 bases and J by 4 bases, leaving 9 bases between them. The CDR3 covers 12 residues. The CDR3 here is CSARSSSYGYTF. The CDR3 coding sequence is TGCAGTGCTAGGAGCAGTAGCTATGGCTACACCTTC.

This clonotype came up once. The final CDR3 position lacks the conserved phenylalanine or tryptophan, pointing to a likely read error. The rearrangement links TRBV20-1 to TRBJ2-1; 11 nucleotides match TRBD2. The CDR3 is 16 residues long. Germline loops: CDR1 DFQATT, CDR2 SNEGSKA (reference sequence). V dropped 2 bases and J dropped 8; count of bases not matched to a gene: 11. The CDR3 region is CSARLWGSGRDHEQFS. The DNA of the CDR3 is TGCAGTGCTAGACTCTGGGGTAGCGGGAGGGATCATGAGCAGTTCTCC.

On this clonotype: A junction end diverges from the germline sequence, so it may reflect a read error. The J gene is TRBJ1-5, the V gene TRBV7-2; D possibly corresponds to TRBD1 (5 bases). CDR3 size: 20 residues. Germline loops: CDR1 SGHTA, CDR2 FQGNSA. DNA of the CDR3: TGCGCCAGCAGCCAGGGTTTTTCGGACCGGAAAGTAAAGGGCAATCAGCCCCAGCATTTT. Protein sequence: CASSQGFSDRKVKGNQPQHF.

This clonotype has a count of ten or more. This chain links TRBV6-1 with TRBJ2-7, with 9 bases lining up with TRBD1. V shed 8 bases, J shed 2 bases, and the junction held 7 bases outside the gene matches. CDR1 and CDR2 from the germline V gene are MNHNS and SASEGT. The CDR3 runs 14 residues. CDR3: CASGPGQGTYEQYF. The CDR3 DNA is TGTGCCAGCGGACCGGGACAGGGTACCTACGAGCAGTACTTC.

This clonotype was detected many times. J is TRBJ1-1 and V is TRBV6-2 or TRBV6-3; 9 nucleotides line up with TRBD1. Germline loops: CDR1 MNHEY, CDR2 SVGEGT. J lost 7 bases, V lost 5 bases, and 14 bases had no gene match. The CDR3 loop spans 16 amino acids. CDR3 residues: CASSRPGTGRKSEAFF. The CDR3 nucleotides are TGTGCCAGCAGTCGCCCGGGGACAGGGAGGAAAAGTGAAGCTTTCTTT.

This clonotype was observed at least ten times. The chain is built from TRBV6-2 or TRBV6-3 and TRBJ2-7, with D unresolved. V lost 2 bases to trimming and J lost 2 bases, with 16 bases between them. This CDR3 region has 16 residues. Germline CDR1 and CDR2: MNHEY and SVGEGT. The CDR3 sequence is CASSYPAGSIPYEQYF. In DNA, the CDR3 is TGTGCCAGCAGTTACCCTGCTGGCAGCATACCCTACGAGCAGTACTTC.

The chain combines TRBV5-8 with TRBJ2-5, with a tentative D call TRBD2 (6 bases). This CDR3 has 18 residues. V lost 0 bases to trimming and J lost 0 bases, with 18 bases between them. Looked up from germline, CDR1 is SGHTS and CDR2 is YDEGEE. The CDR3 DNA sequence: TGTGCCAGCAGCTTGGATTGGGGAGCGGGCAGAAACCAAGAGACCCAGTACTTC. Its translation is CASSLDWGAGRNQETQYF.

V gene TRBV2 combines with J gene TRBJ2-1; D is unclear. CDR1 and CDR2 (germline): SNHLY, FYNNEI. This CDR3 region has 12 residues. V was pared by 2 bases and J by 7 bases, with 6 bases between. CDR3 coding DNA: TGTGCCAGCAGTGAACTAAAGAATGAGCAGTTCTTC. Its translation is CASSELKNEQFF.

The rearrangement joins TRBV7-6 to TRBJ2-1, with D unresolved. The length of the CDR3 is 16 residues. The germline V and J ends were trimmed by 6 bases and 3 bases, with 18 bases remaining between them. Germline CDR1 is SGHVS and CDR2 is FNYEAQ. CDR3: CASSFLTGDFYNEQFF. CDR3 DNA: TGTGCCAGCAGTTTCCTAACGGGTGATTTCTACAATGAGCAGTTCTTC.

This clonotype was detected ten times or more. A much more abundant neighbour one base away suggests this may be a read error. This chain uses TRBV7-8 with TRBJ2-1; 11 bases align to TRBD1. Germline CDR1 reads SGHVS; CDR2 reads FQNEAQ. The CDR3 loop spans 15 amino acids. The CDR3 DNA is TGTGTCAGCAGCGGCGGACAGGGGGCACGAAATGAGCAGTTCTTC. This codes for CVSSGGQGARNEQFF.

This clonotype was seen repeatedly, ten times or more. The J gene is TRBJ1-4, the V gene TRBV28; D remains ambiguous. The length of the CDR3 is 11 residues. Looked up from germline, CDR1 is MDHEN and CDR2 is SYDVKM. The V end was cut by 7 bases, the J end by 10 bases, with 10 bases between. For the CDR3, the DNA is TGTGCCAGCACCTACGCGGGAAAACTGTTTTTT. It encodes CASTYAGKLFF.

This chain links TRBV4-3 with TRBJ2-1; D gene unclear. V was shortened by 4 bases and J by 2 bases, with 12 bases between the two germline ends. Germline V gene data show CDR1 as LGHNA and CDR2 as YSLEER. The CDR3 length is 15 residues. CDR3 in amino acids: CASSLTVFTYNEQFF. The CDR3 bases are TGCGCCAGCAGCCTCACTGTGTTCACCTACAATGAGCAGTTCTTC.

The chain recombines TRBV5-4 with TRBJ1-2; D perhaps matches TRBD1 (5 bases). CDR1 is SGHNT, CDR2 YYREEE, per germline (reference sequence). Trimming cost V 3 bases and J 0 bases, with 9 bases left between them. This CDR3 region has 14 residues. The DNA of the CDR3 is TGTGCCAGCAGCTCGAAGACAGCTAACTATGGCTACACCTTC. It yields the protein CASSSKTANYGYTF. The whole variable domain, remainder taken from reference TRBV5-4 and TRBJ1-2, is ETGVTQSPTHLIKTRGQQVTLRCSSQSGHNTVSWYQQALGQGPQFIFQYYREEENGRGNFPPRFSGLQFPNYSSELNVNALELDDSALYLCASSSKTANYGYTFGSGTRLTVV.

This clonotype has only a few counts. J is TRBJ1-3 and V is TRBV5-5; 7 positions match TRBD1. The CDR3 sequence is 15 residues long. V dropped 1 base and J dropped 2; count of bases not matched to a gene: 3. Germline V gene lookup returns CDR1 SGHKS and CDR2 YYEKEE (reference sequence). CDR3: CASSLSGTAGNTIYF. CDR3 bases: TGTGCCAGCAGCTTGTCCGGGACAGCTGGAAACACCATATATTTT. Full variable domain (outside the CDR3, taken from reference TRBV5-5 and TRBJ1-3): DAGVTQSPTHLIKTRGQQVTLRCSPISGHKSVSWYQQVLGQGPQFIFQYYEKEERGRGNFPDRFSARQFPNYSSELNVNALLLGDSALYLCASSLSGTAGNTIYFGEGSWLTVV.

This clonotype was seen many times. The chain's CDR3 is CASAVAGGVDTQYF. For the CDR3, the DNA is TGTGCCAGCGCCGTAGCGGGAGGGGTAGATACGCAGTATTTT. This chain joins TRBV27 and TRBJ2-3; 11 positions match TRBD2. The CDR3 loop spans 14 amino acids. After removal of 8 bases from V and 5 bases from J, the junction contained 6 bases not matched to a gene. Per the germline V gene, CDR1 is MNHEY and CDR2 is SMNVEV (reference sequence).

This clonotype appeared many times. This chain links TRBV15 with TRBJ2-1; TRBD2 matches 9 bases. The junction had 14 bases not matched to a gene; V was cut back by 9 bases and J by 5 bases. The length of the CDR3 is 16 residues. CDR1 is LNHNV, CDR2 YYDKDF, per germline (reference sequence). CDR3 sequence reads: CATSHLRLAVNNEQFF. CDR3 nucleotide sequence: TGTGCCACTTCGCACCTGAGACTAGCGGTAAACAATGAGCAGTTCTTC.